This TCR beta chain comes out of a study of cytomegalovirus exposure and HLA in healthy donors (dated by TCRdb to 2016 to 2017). Turning to the overall study: An earlier analysis of several hundred of the donors reported about 250 Gb of sequence data and more than 90 million unique TCR beta sequences from 150 million to 200 million T cells. An early release covering 550 to 650 HLA-typed donors comprised about 300 gigabases of sequencing data and roughly 86 million unique TCR sequences. Of the roughly 400 genotyped donors, roughly 80% fell in the genetic ancestry cluster associated with self-reported Caucasian donors. The aim of the study was to test whether cataloging public T cell receptors could identify signatures of past pathogen exposure. Using immunosequencing, the study profiled T cell repertoires from around 680 subjects and related those repertoires to cytomegalovirus serostatus. Besides the first cohort of roughly 660 subjects, a separate validation cohort made up of 120 different subjects was used. The study combined high-throughput TCR immunosequencing, statistical association of individual TCRs with disease status, and machine learning to predict cytomegalovirus infection status. A later analysis re-analyzed previously published TCR beta repertoires from about 730 donors and added high-resolution HLA genotyping to study TCR occurrence patterns. The later analysis used no new phenotypic data to find candidate immune exposures, relying instead on TCR beta sequences and their occurrence across donors. To decide whether each TCR beta V gene segment behaved as functional or pseudogenic, an earlier analysis of some 570 of the donors relied on high-throughput TCR beta sequencing. Donor age, sex, ethnicity and CMV serostatus were compiled together with the repertoire data. In a later genetic analysis, genome-wide SNP genotypes for about 55% of the 666 donors were used, and that subset was treated as a discovery cohort. All discovery cohort repertoires had been generated using a single sequencing platform. Class I and class II HLA loci were covered by the typing at four-digit resolution. Typing coverage differed by locus: A, B, C, DRB1 and DQB1 were typed in about 620-630 donors, DQA1 in about 510, DPA1 in over 600, and DPB1 in just under 480. About five DR-DQ haplotypes were handled as single units for association and clustering because linkage in the cohort was strong. Among 300 to 450 genotyped donors of the cohort, an average of around 240,000 unique TCR beta nucleotide sequences were sequenced per donor, roughly 18% of them non-productive. The paper as a whole reports these results and caveats: In a later analysis, most CMV-associated TCR beta chains were found to appear HLA-restricted, with HLA associations seemingly driven largely by CMV exposure. In a later analysis, HLA-associated TCR beta chains showed more clonal expansion and lower generation probabilities than non-associated chains that were equally common. CMV serostatus was the only immune exposure information available for the cohort. According to a later genetic analysis, donors in an Asian-associated ancestry cluster had fewer N-insertions in productive TCRs than the approximately 700-donor mean. According to a later analysis, TCR association rates differed among HLA loci, with DRB1 alleles showing the most associated TCRs and HLA-C alleles showing the fewest. A further reported finding was that TCR beta sequences accurately predicted the HLA-A and HLA-B alleles for most subjects in the first cohort. A later analysis reported that several top co-occurrence clusters appeared linked to parvovirus B19, influenza, CMV and Epstein-Barr virus. The study listed 150 to 200 TCR beta chains as associated with cytomegalovirus. Across donors, most TCR sequences were observed very rarely, whereas some public TCRs were present in many individuals. When HLA alleles, especially DR and DQ, strongly co-occurred, TCR associations were difficult to assign to individual alleles. Specific HLA alleles were associated with about 17,000 TCR beta sequences at a false discovery rate of 0.05 in a later analysis. A few of the identified cytomegalovirus-associated TCR beta chains were confirmed in vitro to be specific for cytomegalovirus antigens. Because HLA typing was missing for some donors at each locus, association tests included only the typed subset. In a later genetic analysis, a missense DCLRE1C variant was associated with V-gene and J-gene trimming of TCR beta chains, and the association was replicated in an independent cohort. According to the authors, the approach could potentially be generalized to other disease states and immunological phenotypes. This cohort had only TCR beta chains sequenced, and the lack of alpha or paired-chain data limited which features could be detected. Sequencing depth was assumed to be roughly uniform across donors in the presence/absence analyses, though that assumption may not hold. In an earlier analysis of more than 450 of the donors, most TCR beta V segments were observed in productive rearrangements about 87% or about 30% of the time, broadly matching IMGT annotations. About 15 rarely observed V segments, including chromosome 9 orphons, were excluded from the earlier analysis of almost 600 of the donors because counts were too low. Some IMGT-functional V segments, including TRBV6-2 and TRBV6-3, could not be told apart with the 87-base-pair reads, so those segments were excluded. A cluster of highly shared sequence variants was judged likely to represent a technical artifact of the sequencing pipeline. Linkage disequilibrium might explain the correlated functional status among segregating V segments, but an unknown experimental factor could not be excluded. In both the original and validation cohorts, the classifier was reported to diagnose cytomegalovirus status with high specificity and sensitivity.

In total, approximately 610 healthy bone marrow donors made up the cohort. All cohort members were sampled while nominally healthy, although unrecorded immune exposures were likely present. The donor tested CMV seronegative and was one of the 352 seronegative cohort members. Every donor gave a peripheral blood sample, and the peripheral blood mononuclear cells from that sample were used for TCR beta sequencing. Genomic DNA was extracted from the blood cell samples with the Qiagen DNeasy Blood Extraction Kit. Reading from cysteine to phenylalanine, the CDR3 counts 15 amino acids. The entry retains the CDR3 DNA only, 45 bases that are in frame from base 1. Clipping removes 5 bases from V and 4 bases from J, with 8 as the unmatched junction base count. The germline V gene gives CDR1 as SQVTM and CDR2 as ANQGSEA. Library method: the immunoSEQ multiplex PCR assay. For the multiplex PCR, a mixture combining 60 forward primers for TCR Vbeta segments and 13 reverse primers for TCR Jbeta segments was used. The CDR3 region of rearranged TCR beta genes was amplified from genomic DNA with a multiplex PCR assay. The amplified TCR beta libraries were sequenced on the Illumina HiSeq System as 87-base-pair reads. Turning to the authors' computational methods: A later analysis tallied roughly 76 million unique TCR beta chains across the 700 or so repertoires, and about 12 million of those chains were shared by two or more donors. Raw reads were error-corrected and collapsed into unique sequences by a nearest-neighbor algorithm in which closely related sequences were merged to remove PCR and sequencing errors. To assign V, D and J gene segments, CDR3 sequences were aligned to IMGT reference sequences. Each retained sequence needed at least a six-nucleotide match to both a V gene segment and a J gene segment. Rearrangements were classified as productive when the CDR3 lacked stop codons and remained in frame with V and J, and all other rearrangements were classified as non-productive. Following IMGT convention, CDR3 was defined as the stretch from the second conserved V-encoded cysteine to the conserved J-encoded phenylalanine. In an earlier analysis of 500 to 650 of the donors, sequences lacking an unambiguous match to a single V gene segment were excluded. An earlier analysis of a few hundred of the donors called V segments functional above 56.7% productive rearrangements and segregating when the between-donor standard deviation exceeded 5%. To diagnose cytomegalovirus status from the catalog of TCR beta chain sequences, a statistical classification framework was built. V and J gene assignment, in a later analysis, came from comparing TCR nucleotide sequences with IMGT/GENE-DB human TR gene sequences. In a later analysis, CDR3 sequences and most-parsimonious VDJ recombination scenarios were assigned using the TCRdist pipeline. In a later analysis, every TCR beta chain was defined by the combination of its CDR3 amino acid sequence and its V-gene family, and reads without a unique V-gene family were dropped. To address suspected cross-contamination and a sequencing artifact, a later analysis removed around 600 highly shared, low-generation-probability nucleotide sequences. In a later analysis, a clonal expansion index for each public chain was calculated from normalized within-repertoire ranks of inferred template counts. A later analysis computed generation probabilities with a VDJ recombination model fitted to out-of-frame rearrangements, and checked the results against IGoR. Hypergeometric tests were used in a later analysis to score TCR-TCR, TCR-HLA and TCR-CMV co-occurrence, with a repertoire-size bias correction applied to the TCR pairs. False discovery rates were estimated in a later analysis by permuting HLA or CMV assignments 20 times. In a later analysis, co-occurring TCRs were grouped with DBSCAN, and TCRdist sequence similarity was added when clustering was performed within HLA-allele-positive subsets. Repertoires with fewer than 30,000 or more than 120,000 public chains were left out of co-occurrence clustering, as were five repertoires with anomalous nucleotide sharing. What TCRdb holds here is the immuneACCESS table cut down to in-frame rearrangements. Part of the clones is not present; checked against another copy, under half of the missing clones reflect an unresolved V gene, and the others are unexplained. V and J calls and clone size come straight from that table; D and trimming were deduced from the DNA. This sample lists around 170,000 clones; approximately 81% were detected once. About 3.8% of the sample rests with the top ten.

A note on this clone: Its antigen specificity is not known. The sample holds no much larger clone one base away, and base qualities are not on file.

The sequence is built from TRBV29-1 and TRBJ2-1, with TRBD1 identical over 10 junction bases. The sample comprised PBMCs. The TCR sequence derives from a man in his fifties in good health and CMV-seronegative. The nucleotide sequence is TGCAGCGTTAAAGGCGGACAGGGGGTTTACAATGAGCAGTTCTTC. This sequence encodes CSVKGGQGVYNEQFF.